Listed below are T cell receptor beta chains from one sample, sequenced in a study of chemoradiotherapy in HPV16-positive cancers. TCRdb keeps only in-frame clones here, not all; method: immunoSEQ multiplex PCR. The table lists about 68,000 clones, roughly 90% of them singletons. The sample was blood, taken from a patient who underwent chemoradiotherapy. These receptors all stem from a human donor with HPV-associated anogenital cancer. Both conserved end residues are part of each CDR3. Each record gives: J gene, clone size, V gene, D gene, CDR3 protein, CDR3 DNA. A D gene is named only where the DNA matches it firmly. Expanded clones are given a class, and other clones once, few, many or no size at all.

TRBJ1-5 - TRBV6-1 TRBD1 CASSRNRGNQPQHF TGTGCCAGCAGTCGAAACAGGGGTAATCAGCCCCAGCATTTT
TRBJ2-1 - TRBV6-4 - CASSVPPGPNFDEQFF TGTGCCAGCAGTGTGCCTCCGGGACCTAATTTTGATGAGCAGTTCTTC
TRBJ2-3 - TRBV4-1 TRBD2 CASSRGAGVGDTQYF TGCGCCAGCTCGCGGGGGGCGGGAGTTGGTGATACGCAGTATTTT
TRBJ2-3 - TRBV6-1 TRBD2 CASSDGLDWLGTDTQYF TGTGCCAGCAGTGACGGACTAGACTGGTTGGGCACAGATACGCAGTATTTT
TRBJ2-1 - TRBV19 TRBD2 CASSMTSGRAGNEQFF TGTGCCAGTAGTATGACCAGCGGGAGGGCCGGGAATGAGCAGTTCTTC
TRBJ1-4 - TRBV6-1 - CASSASSWGKWISTNEKLFF TGTGCCAGCAGTGCCTCATCGTGGGGGAAGTGGATATCAACTAATGAAAAACTGTTTTTT
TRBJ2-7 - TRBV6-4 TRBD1 CAREPGQGAEEQYF TGTGCCAGGGAGCCGGGACAGGGGGCGGAGGAGCAGTACTTC
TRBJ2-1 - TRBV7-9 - CASTPQIPYNEQFF TGTGCCAGCACCCCCCAAATCCCCTACAATGAGCAGTTCTTC
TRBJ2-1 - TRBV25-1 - CASRTGSEQFF TGTGCCAGCAGGACAGGCTCGGAGCAGTTCTTC
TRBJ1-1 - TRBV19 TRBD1 CASNLGTGMNTEAFF TGTGCCAGTAACCTCGGGACAGGAATGAACACTGAAGCTTTCTTT
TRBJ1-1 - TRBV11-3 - CASSLDRDTEAFF TGTGCCAGCAGCTTAGACAGGGACACTGAAGCTTTCTTT
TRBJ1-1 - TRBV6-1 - CASSQLGDTTEAFF TGTGCCAGCAGCCAATTAGGGGATACCACTGAAGCTTTCTTT
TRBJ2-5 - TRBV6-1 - CASSEKLFVETQYF TGTGCCAGCAGTGAGAAGTTGTTTGTTGAGACCCAGTACTTC
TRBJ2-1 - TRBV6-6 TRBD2 CASSSLDSGSVYEQFF TGTGCCAGCAGTTCACTGGATAGCGGGAGTGTTTATGAGCAGTTCTTC
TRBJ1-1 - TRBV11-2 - CASSLEDFTEAFF TGTGCCAGCAGCTTAGAAGACTTCACTGAAGCTTTCTTT
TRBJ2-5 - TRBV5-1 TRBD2 CASSLEASGPQETQYF TGCGCCAGCAGCTTGGAGGCTAGCGGGCCCCAAGAGACCCAGTACTTC
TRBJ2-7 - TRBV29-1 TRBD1 CSVYYTGQGSYEQYF TGCAGCGTTTACTATACGGGACAGGGAAGCTACGAGCAGTACTTC
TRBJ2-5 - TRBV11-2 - CASSYLGYQETQYF TGTGCCAGCAGTTACCTGGGGTACCAAGAGACCCAGTACTTC
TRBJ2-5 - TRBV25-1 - CASSEFRAWETQYF TGTGCCAGCAGTGAATTCCGGGCGTGGGAGACCCAGTACTTC
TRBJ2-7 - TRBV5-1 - CASSPPAGIISEQYF TGCGCCAGCAGCCCCCCGGCAGGGATAATAAGCGAGCAGTACTTC
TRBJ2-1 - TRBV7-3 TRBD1 CASSPRGDRGSYNEQFF TGTGCCAGCAGCCCCCGGGGTGACAGGGGCTCCTACAATGAGCAGTTCTTC
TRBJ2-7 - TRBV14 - CASSQLTKLYEQYF TGTGCCAGCAGCCAGCTGACAAAACTCTACGAGCAGTACTTC
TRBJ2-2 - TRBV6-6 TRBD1 CASRSGQGDTGELFF TGTGCCAGCAGGTCGGGACAGGGGGACACCGGGGAGCTGTTTTTT
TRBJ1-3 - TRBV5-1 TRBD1 CASRGTGSSGNTIYF TGCGCCAGCAGGGGGACAGGTTCCTCTGGAAACACCATATATTTT
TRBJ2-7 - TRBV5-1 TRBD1 CASSRTGADYEQYF TGCGCCAGCAGCCGGACAGGGGCAGACTACGAGCAGTACTTC
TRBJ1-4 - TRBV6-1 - CASSTTGTDNEKLFF TGTGCCAGCAGTACAACCGGGACGGATAATGAAAAACTGTTTTTT
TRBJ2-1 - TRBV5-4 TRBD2 CASSLELAVDNEQFF TGTGCCAGCAGCCTGGAACTAGCGGTTGACAATGAGCAGTTCTTC
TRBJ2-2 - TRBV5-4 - CASRLIPGELFF TGTGCCAGCAGGCTAATACCCGGGGAGCTGTTTTTT
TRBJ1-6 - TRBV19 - CASSMTDNSPLHF TGTGCCAGTAGTATGACGGACAATTCACCCCTCCACTTT
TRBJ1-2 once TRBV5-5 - CASSRDMAGDGYTF TGTGCCAGCAGCAGGGACATGGCTGGTGATGGCTACACCTTC
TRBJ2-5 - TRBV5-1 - CASSLGRLDQETQYF TGCGCCAGCAGCTTGGGGAGACTGGATCAAGAGACCCAGTACTTC
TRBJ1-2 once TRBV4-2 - CASSQDSGDGYTF TGTGCCAGCAGCCAAGATTCAGGGGATGGCTACACCTTC
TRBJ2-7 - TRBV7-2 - CASSLGASFVYEQYF TGTGCCAGCAGCTTAGGGGCCTCGTTCGTCTACGAGCAGTACTTC
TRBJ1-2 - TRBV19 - CASSAHNYGYTF TGTGCCAGTAGTGCCCACAATTATGGCTACACCTTC
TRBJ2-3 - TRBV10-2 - CASKATGGGTDTQYF TGCGCCAGCAAGGCTACGGGGGGCGGCACAGATACGCAGTATTTT
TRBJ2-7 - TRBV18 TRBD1 CASSLGQGYEQYF TGTGCCAGCTCCCTAGGACAGGGCTACGAGCAGTACTTC
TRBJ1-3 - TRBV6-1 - CASRGTRSGNTIYF TGTGCCAGCAGAGGGACACGCTCTGGAAACACCATATATTTT
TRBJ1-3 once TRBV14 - CASSQDGFAGNTIYF TGTGCCAGCAGCCAAGATGGGTTCGCGGGAAACACCATATATTTT
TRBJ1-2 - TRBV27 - CAIYRANYGYTF TGTGCCATCTACAGAGCTAACTATGGCTACACCTTC
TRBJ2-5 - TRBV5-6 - CASLRIGETQYF TGTGCCAGCCTCCGCATAGGGGAGACCCAGTACTTC
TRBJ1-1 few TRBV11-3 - CASSFGAGGGGNTEAFF TGTGCCAGCAGCTTCGGGGCAGGTGGCGGTGGGAACACTGAAGCTTTCTTT
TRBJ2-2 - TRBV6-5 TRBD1 CASRGQGAKAGELFF TGTGCCAGCAGAGGACAGGGGGCTAAGGCCGGGGAGCTGTTTTTT
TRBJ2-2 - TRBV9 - CASSAPRTGELFF TGTGCCAGCAGCGCCCCGCGGACCGGGGAGCTGTTTTTT
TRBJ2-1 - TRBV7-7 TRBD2 CASSRVAGAYNEQFF TGTGCTAGCAGCCGGGTAGCGGGGGCCTACAATGAGCAGTTCTTC
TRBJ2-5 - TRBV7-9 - CASSLSGQETQYF TGTGCCAGCAGCCTCAGCGGACAAGAGACCCAGTACTTC
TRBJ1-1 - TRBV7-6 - CASSPRTVNTEAFF TGTGCCAGCAGCCCCCGGACAGTGAACACTGAAGCTTTCTTT
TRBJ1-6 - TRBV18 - CASSPREDNSPLHF TGTGCCAGCTCACCCAGGGAGGATAATTCACCCCTCCACTTT
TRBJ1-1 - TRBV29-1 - CSGVRDSRSAEAFF TGCAGCGGCGTAAGAGACAGTCGTAGCGCTGAAGCTTTCTTT
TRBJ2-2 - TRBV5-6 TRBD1 CASSPDRGAGTGELFF TGTGCCAGCAGCCCTGACAGGGGTGCGGGCACCGGGGAGCTGTTTTTT
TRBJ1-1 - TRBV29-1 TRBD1 CSVRTGGNTEAFF TGCAGCGTTCGGACAGGGGGAAACACTGAAGCTTTCTTT
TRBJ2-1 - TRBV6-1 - CATQAIRSNEQFF TGTGCCACCCAAGCAATACGGAGCAATGAGCAGTTCTTC
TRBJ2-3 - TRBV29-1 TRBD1 CSATDRGLPGTQYF TGCAGCGCAACGGACAGGGGGCTTCCCGGTACGCAGTATTTT
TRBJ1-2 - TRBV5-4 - CASSLALGGRDGYTF TGTGCCAGCAGCTTGGCCTTAGGAGGGAGAGATGGCTACACCTTC
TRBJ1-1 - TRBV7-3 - CASSPGSYLEAFF TGTGCCAGCAGCCCTGGGTCGTATCTTGAAGCTTTCTTT
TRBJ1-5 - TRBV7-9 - CASSLGGPGAYNQPQHF TGTGCCAGCAGCCTCGGTGGGCCAGGAGCCTATAATCAGCCCCAGCATTTT
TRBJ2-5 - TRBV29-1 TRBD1 CSAKQGREETQYF TGCAGCGCCAAACAGGGGAGAGAAGAGACCCAGTACTTC